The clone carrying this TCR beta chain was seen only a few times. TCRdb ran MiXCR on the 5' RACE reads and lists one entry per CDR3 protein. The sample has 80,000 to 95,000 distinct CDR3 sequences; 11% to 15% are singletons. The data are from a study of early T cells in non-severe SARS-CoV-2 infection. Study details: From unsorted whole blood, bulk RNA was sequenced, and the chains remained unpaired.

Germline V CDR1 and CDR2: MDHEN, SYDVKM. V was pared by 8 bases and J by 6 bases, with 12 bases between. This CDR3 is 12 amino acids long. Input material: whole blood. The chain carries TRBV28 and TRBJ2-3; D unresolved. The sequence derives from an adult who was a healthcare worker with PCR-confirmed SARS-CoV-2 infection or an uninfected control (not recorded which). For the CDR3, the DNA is TGTGCCAGCCGTAAAAGGTCCGATACGCAGTATTTT. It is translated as CASRKRSDTQYF.